This T cell receptor (beta chain) came from a study of T-cell memory formation after mild COVID-19. Amplification by 5'RACE using constant-segment primers produced TCR alpha and TCR beta cDNA libraries that carried sample barcodes and UMIs. A single record per CDR3 protein comes from TCRdb applying MiXCR to the 5' RACE reads. Among approximately 240,000 distinct CDR3 sequences listed, 16% were seen once. The CDR3 consists of 8 residues. The germline V gene has CDR1 SQVTM and CDR2 ANQGSEA. V was clipped by 3 bases and J by 13 bases, with 6 bases between them. This clonotype was seen a few times. The V and J genes are TRBV29-1 and TRBJ2-5, with D unclear. Sequenced: PBMCs or a T cell subset sorted from them (not recorded which). The sequence came from a man between 18 and 35 years old who had mild COVID-19 (a few samples of this study predate the infection). Cell type and time point are not known. The CDR3 DNA sequence: TGCAGCGTTGAGGGAAGGTACTTC. Translation gives CSVEGRYF. Looking up the rest from reference TRBV29-1 and TRBJ2-5 gives the full variable domain: SAVISQKPSRDICQRGTSLTIQCQVDSQVTMMFWYRQQPGQSLTLIATANQGSEATYESGFVIDKFPISRPNLTFSTLTVSNMSPEDSSIYLCSVEGRYFGPGTRLLVL.